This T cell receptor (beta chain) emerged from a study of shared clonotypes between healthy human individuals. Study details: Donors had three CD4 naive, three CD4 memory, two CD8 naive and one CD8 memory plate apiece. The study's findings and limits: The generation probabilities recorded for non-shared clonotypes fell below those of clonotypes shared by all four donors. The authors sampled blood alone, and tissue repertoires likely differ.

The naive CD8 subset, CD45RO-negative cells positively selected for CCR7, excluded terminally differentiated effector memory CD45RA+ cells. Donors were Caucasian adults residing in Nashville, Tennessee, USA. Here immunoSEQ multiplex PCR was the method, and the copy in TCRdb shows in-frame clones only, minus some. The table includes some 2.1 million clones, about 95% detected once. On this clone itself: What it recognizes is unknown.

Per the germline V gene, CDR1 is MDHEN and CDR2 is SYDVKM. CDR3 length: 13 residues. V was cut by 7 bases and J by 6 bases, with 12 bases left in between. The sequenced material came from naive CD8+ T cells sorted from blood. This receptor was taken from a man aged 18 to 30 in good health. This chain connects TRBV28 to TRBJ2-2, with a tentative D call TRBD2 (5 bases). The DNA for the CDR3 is TGTGCCAGCAATATCCGGGGTGCCGGGGAGCTGTTTTTT. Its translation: CASNIRGAGELFF.